This T cell receptor (beta chain) appears in the sequencing data of a study of shared clonotypes between healthy human individuals. TCRdb's copy holds only in-frame clones and misses some; the assay was immunoSEQ multiplex PCR. The sample has over a million clones, approximately 78% seen once. About this clone itself: The antigen is undetermined.

The CDR3 sequence is 15 residues long. Findings and limits, study-wide: Only blood underwent sampling, and tissue repertoires likely differ.

The sequencing input was memory CD4+ T cells from PBMCs. Subset noted: CD45RA-negative fraction. The clonotype comes from a man aged 18 to 29 in good health. Some clones in this sample may be carry-over from other donors' samples. This chain connects TRBV21-1 to TRBJ2-7. TRBV21-1 is shown as a pseudogene. CDR3 protein: CASIPFGGTAYEQYF. The CDR3 region has the DNA TGTGCCAGCATCCCCTTCGGGGGGACAGCCTACGAGCAGTACTTC.